One T cell receptor beta chain is described in this entry. Its specificity is not known. This sample was taken from a study of cytomegalovirus exposure and HLA in healthy donors. Study-level findings and limits: In a later analysis, an Asian-associated ancestry cluster reportedly showed fewer N-insertions than the approximately 700-donor mean.

The PCR employed 60 Vbeta primers together with 13 Jbeta primers. Clones were read by immunoSEQ multiplex PCR, and TCRdb kept only the in-frame ones, dropping some. The top ten hold around 3.4% of the sample, which has about 160,000 clones, about 80% seen once. The V gene's germline CDR1 is MNHNS and CDR2 SASEGT. CDR3 length: 16 amino acids. Trimming cost V 0 bases and J 5 bases, with 17 bases left between them. Donors in the study were healthy people who gave bone marrow. Sampled while nominally healthy, donors likely had unrecorded immune exposures. The sequencing input was PBMCs. J is TRBJ2-7 and V is TRBV6-1; possibly TRBD2 for D (5 bases). The receptor was derived from a man aged 30-40 years in good health and CMV-seropositive. The CDR3 coding sequence is TGTGCCAGCAGTGAAGCTGGACGGTGGGTCGGGAACGAGCAGTACTTC. Translated, it gives CASSEAGRWVGNEQYF.